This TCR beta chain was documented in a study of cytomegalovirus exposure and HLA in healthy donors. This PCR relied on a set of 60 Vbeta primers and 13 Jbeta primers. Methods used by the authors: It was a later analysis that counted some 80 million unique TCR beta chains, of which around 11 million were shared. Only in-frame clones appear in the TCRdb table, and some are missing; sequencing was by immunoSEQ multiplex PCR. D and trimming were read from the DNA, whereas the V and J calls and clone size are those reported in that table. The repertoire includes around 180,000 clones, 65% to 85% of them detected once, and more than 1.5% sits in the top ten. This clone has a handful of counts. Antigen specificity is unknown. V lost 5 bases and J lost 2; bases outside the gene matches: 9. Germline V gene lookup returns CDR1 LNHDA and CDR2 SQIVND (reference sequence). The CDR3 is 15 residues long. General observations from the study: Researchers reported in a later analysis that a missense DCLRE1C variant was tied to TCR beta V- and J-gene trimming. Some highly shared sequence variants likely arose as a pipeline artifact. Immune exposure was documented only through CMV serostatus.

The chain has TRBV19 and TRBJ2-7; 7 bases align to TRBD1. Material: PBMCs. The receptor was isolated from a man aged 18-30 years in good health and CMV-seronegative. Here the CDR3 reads CASSSSTGTAYEQYF. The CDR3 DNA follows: TGTGCCAGTAGTTCGTCGACAGGGACGGCCTACGAGCAGTACTTC. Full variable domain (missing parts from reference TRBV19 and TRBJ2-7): DGGITQSPKYLFRKEGQNVTLSCEQNLNHDAMYWYRQDPGQGLRLIYYSQIVNDFQKGDIAEGYSVSREKKESFPLTVTSAQKNPTAFYLCASSSSTGTAYEQYFGPGTRLTVT.